Listed below are T cell receptor beta chains from one sample, sequenced in a study of response to subunit inactivated influenza vaccine. Via MiXCR, TCRdb re-called the RT-PCR reads, giving one row per CDR3 protein. The sample lists 150,000 to 200,000 distinct CDR3 sequences, over 9.5% occurring once. These data are also associated with another study on T cells expressing NK-cell markers.

The sequenced sample was CD8+ T cells sorted from PBMCs, obtained about 11 days after vaccination. The source of these receptors is a man between 50 and 59 years old who received an inactivated influenza vaccine. Each CDR3 is given with its conserved first and last residue. Fields, in order: clone size, V gene, J gene, D gene, CDR3 DNA, CDR3 protein. A D gene is named only where the DNA matches it firmly. Rows may omit the clone size; those that give it use once, few, many or a size class.

>.|TRBV12-3/TRBV12-4|TRBJ2-5|.
TGTGCCAGCACCGAAAAACCCGGGTTCCAAGAGACCCAGTACTTC
CASTEKPGFQETQYF
>many|TRBV25-1|TRBJ2-1|TRBD1
TGTGCCAGCATGCCCCCGGGACAGGGCTACAATGAGCAGTTCTTC
CASMPPGQGYNEQFF
>.|TRBV19|TRBJ1-1|.
TGTGCCAGTAGTCGCGGGCCTCTAACTGAAGCTTTCTTT
CASSRGPLTEAFF
>.|TRBV20-1|TRBJ2-1|TRBD2
TGCAGTGCTAGAAAGCTTGGTAGCGGGGGGTCCTACAATGAGCAGTTCTTC
CSARKLGSGGSYNEQFF
>.|TRBV12-3/TRBV12-4|TRBJ2-1|.
TGTGCCAGCAGTCCGGGACCTCGCAATGAGCAGTTCTTC
CASSPGPRNEQFF
>few|TRBV11-1|TRBJ2-2|.
TGTGCCAGCACCATTACAGCCCGGGACTCGATTTACACCGGGGAGCTGTTTTTT
CASTITARDSIYTGELFF
>few|TRBV7-9|TRBJ2-7|.
TGTGCCAGCAGCTTAGTTCCGTTTTTACCTCTCGCCCACGAGCAGTACTTC
CASSLVPFLPLAHEQYF
>.|TRBV28|TRBJ2-1|.
TGTGCCAGCAGTCTCAGGGGAGGTGAGCAGTTCTTC
CASSLRGGEQFF
>.|TRBV20-1|TRBJ1-5|.
TGCAGTGCTAGAGACTTCAACAGGGCCAATCAGCCCCAGCATTTT
CSARDFNRANQPQHF
>many|TRBV29-1|TRBJ2-3|.
TGCAGCGCTATGCTAGGGGCGGAGGTTGGGACGCAGTATTTT
CSAMLGAEVGTQYF
>.|TRBV4-3|TRBJ2-1|.
TGCGCCAGCAGCCAAATCCACAGGGTTACCAATGAGCAGTTCTTC
CASSQIHRVTNEQFF
>.|TRBV4-3|TRBJ2-2|.
TGCGCCAGCAGCCAAGAACTAGTGAACACCGGGGAGCTGTTTTTT
CASSQELVNTGELFF
>few|TRBV7-2|TRBJ2-7|TRBD1
TGTGCCAGCAGGGGGACAGGGGTTTCCTACGAGCAGTACTTC
CASRGTGVSYEQYF
>few|TRBV27|TRBJ2-1|TRBD2
TGTGCCAGCAGTCCGATAGCGGGGGTGACGAATGAGCAGTTCTTC
CASSPIAGVTNEQFF
>few|TRBV7-9|TRBJ1-6|.
TGTGCCAGCAATATCAGGGGCTTAGGATCACCCCTCCACTTT
CASNIRGLGSPLHF
>.|TRBV27|TRBJ2-7|TRBD2
TGTGCCAGCAGTCCCGGACTAGCGGGAGGGTTCTACGAGCAGTACTTC
CASSPGLAGGFYEQYF
>.|TRBV29-1|TRBJ1-3|.
TGCAGCGTCCCGGGACTCGGAAACACCATATATTTT
CSVPGLGNTIYF
>few|TRBV2|TRBJ1-1|.
TGTGCCAGCAGTGAGGACGGGAGGATGAACACTGAAGCTTTCTTT
CASSEDGRMNTEAFF
>.|TRBV20-1|TRBJ2-7|.
TGCAGTGCTAGAGATTCGCAGGGCCCCTACGAGCAGTACTTC
CSARDSQGPYEQYF
>.|TRBV27|TRBJ2-1|.
TGTGCCAGCAGTTTATTGATTGGGGAGACAGGCGCCTACAATGAGCAGTTCTTC
CASSLLIGETGAYNEQFF
>.|TRBV19|TRBJ2-1|TRBD1
TGTGCCAGTAGTATAGGAACGACAGGGGGGTACAATGAGCAGTTCTTC
CASSIGTTGGYNEQFF
>many|TRBV7-9|TRBJ2-7|.
TGTGCCAGCAGCCCTCGGGGAGCAGGTCCATACGAGCAGTACTTC
CASSPRGAGPYEQYF
>.|TRBV3-1|TRBJ2-7|TRBD2
TGTGCCAGCAGCCAAGAGGTGACCCTAGCGGGAGCACTCGGCGAGCAGTACTTC
CASSQEVTLAGALGEQYF
>few|TRBV10-3|TRBJ2-1|TRBD2
TGTGCCATCAGTGAGTCGACACTAGCGGGACTCAATGAGCAGTTCTTC
CAISESTLAGLNEQFF
>few|TRBV4-3|TRBJ1-5|.
TGCGCCAGCAGCCAAGATGCAGGTATCAATCAGCCCCAGCATTTT
CASSQDAGINQPQHF
>.|TRBV20-1|TRBJ2-5|.
TGCAGTGCTAGAAACAGGGTTATGAGTTGGGAGACCCAGTACTTC
CSARNRVMSWETQYF
>few|TRBV7-9|TRBJ2-7|TRBD1
TGTGCCAGCAGCTTCCGGGCCCAGGGGGCCTACGAGCAGTACTTC
CASSFRAQGAYEQYF
>.|TRBV7-2|TRBJ2-7|TRBD1
TGTGCCAGCAGCCCCCCTAAATGGGACAGGGTTTACGAGCAGTACTTC
CASSPPKWDRVYEQYF
>.|TRBV14|TRBJ1-2|TRBD1
TGTGCCAGCAGCCAAGACAGGGGGTACTATGGCTACACCTTC
CASSQDRGYYGYTF
>.|TRBV7-2|TRBJ2-5|.
TGTGCCAGCAGCTTGTCCCTTTGGGGGGAGACCCAGTACTTC
CASSLSLWGETQYF
>.|TRBV27|TRBJ1-1|TRBD1
TGTGCCAGCAGTTTATCGAAGACAGGGGGTGAAGCTTTCTTT
CASSLSKTGGEAFF
>few|TRBV5-1|TRBJ1-1|.
TGCGCCAGCAGCTTTTCTACAGCGGCGAACACTGAAGCTTTCTTT
CASSFSTAANTEAFF
>many|TRBV5-1|TRBJ2-7|TRBD1
TGCGCCAGCAGCCATGGGACAGGGTCAGCCTACGAGCAGTACTTC
CASSHGTGSAYEQYF
>.|TRBV14|TRBJ2-3|.
TGTGCCAGCAGCGCCCGACTACCAGATACGCAGTATTTT
CASSARLPDTQYF
>.|TRBV5-6|TRBJ2-5|.
TGTGCCAGCAGCCCCAAACCGGGACACGAGTACCAAGAGACCCAGTACTTC
CASSPKPGHEYQETQYF
>few|TRBV29-1|TRBJ2-5|.
TGCAGCGTTGACGGGGGGGACAGGGCTGGGGAGGCCCAGTACTTC
CSVDGGDRAGEAQYF
>.|TRBV4-1|TRBJ1-5|.
TGCGCCAGCAGCCAGGTCGGTTTCAATCAGCCCCAGCATTTT
CASSQVGFNQPQHF
>many|TRBV4-3|TRBJ1-4|TRBD1
TGCGCCAGCAGCCGAACACCGGGACAGGGGCTTGAAAAACTGTTTTTT
CASSRTPGQGLEKLFF
>few|TRBV10-3|TRBJ2-7|TRBD2
TGTGCCATCAGTAGTGAGCAGGAGGGACTAGCGGGATACGAGCAGTACTTC
CAISSEQEGLAGYEQYF
>many|TRBV20-1|TRBJ2-3|TRBD2
TGCAGTGCTAGAGATGCGGGGGGCGCAGATACGCAGTATTTT
CSARDAGGADTQYF
>many|TRBV10-3|TRBJ2-7|.
TGTGCCATCAGCGGAGGGAGACCCTACGAGCAGTACTTC
CAISGGRPYEQYF
>few|TRBV4-3|TRBJ2-1|.
TGCGCCAGCAGCCATTCGACAGCGGCCGGCTACAATGAGCAGTTCTTC
CASSHSTAAGYNEQFF
>few|TRBV27|TRBJ2-7|.
TGTGCCAGCAGTTCTCGGGAAGGGGGTAGCTACGAGCAGTACTTC
CASSSREGGSYEQYF
>few|TRBV6-5|TRBJ2-2|.
TGTGCCAGCAGTTACTACAGGGAACAGGGGGAGCTGTTTTTT
CASSYYREQGELFF
>.|TRBV5-5|TRBJ1-1|.
TGTGCCAGCAGCCACGACAGCTACTTCACTGAAGCTTTCTTT
CASSHDSYFTEAFF
>.|TRBV6-2/TRBV6-3|TRBJ1-5|TRBD1
TGTGCCAGCAGTCAACGACAGGGGGCAATTCAGCCCCAGCATTTT
CASSQRQGAIQPQHF
>many|TRBV7-8|TRBJ2-1|TRBD2
TGTGCCAGCAGCCCCAGTTTAGCGGGAGTCGTTAATGAGCAGTTCTTC
CASSPSLAGVVNEQFF
>.|TRBV11-2|TRBJ2-1|.
TGTGCCAGCAGCCGATTATTGATCCTAAGCTCCTACAATGAGCAGTTCTTC
CASSRLLILSSYNEQFF
>many|TRBV4-3|TRBJ2-3|TRBD2
TGCGCCAGCAGCCAAGATCTGGGACTAGCGGGACTAATCACAGATACGCAGTATTTT
CASSQDLGLAGLITDTQYF
>few|TRBV29-1|TRBJ2-7|.
TGCAGCGTTGCCCGCTTACAGGGGGGGTACGAGCAGTACTTC
CSVARLQGGYEQYF
>.|TRBV2|TRBJ2-1|.
TGTGCCAGCATCGGGGGCCGGGAGTTCTTC
CASIGGREFF
>.|TRBV19|TRBJ2-2|TRBD2
TGTGCCAGTAGTGATTTAGCGGGAGACACCGGGGAGCTGTTTTTT
CASSDLAGDTGELFF
>.|TRBV4-3|TRBJ2-1|.
TGCGCCAGCAGCCAAGACGGCAGTCCGACCCGGGCTGAGCAGTTCTTC
CASSQDGSPTRAEQFF
>few|TRBV5-5|TRBJ2-1|TRBD2
TGTGCCAGCAGCCCTCCCGGGCTAGCGGGAAATGAGCAGTTCTTC
CASSPPGLAGNEQFF